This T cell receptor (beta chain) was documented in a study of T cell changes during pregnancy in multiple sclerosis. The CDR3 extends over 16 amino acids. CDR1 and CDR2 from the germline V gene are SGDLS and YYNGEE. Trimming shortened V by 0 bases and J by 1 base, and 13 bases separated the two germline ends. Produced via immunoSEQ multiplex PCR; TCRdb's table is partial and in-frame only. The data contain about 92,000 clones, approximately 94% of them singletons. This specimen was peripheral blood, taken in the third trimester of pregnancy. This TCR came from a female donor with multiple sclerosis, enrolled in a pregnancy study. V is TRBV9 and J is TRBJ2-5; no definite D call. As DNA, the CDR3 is TGTGCCAGCAGCGTAGCCCCGGTGGCGGCCCAAGAGACCCAGTACTTC. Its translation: CASSVAPVAAQETQYF.